This T cell receptor (beta chain) was profiled in a study of blood T cell repertoires in COVID-19. Overall study: Acute and convalescent COVID-19 samples came from the United States, Italy and Spain. T cells, B-cell-depleted T cells, or PBMCs supplied cDNA or gDNA.

V was pared by 2 bases and J by 5 bases, with 11 bases of the junction left unmatched. Germline lookup yields CDR1 MGHRA and CDR2 YSYEKL. The length of the CDR3 is 16 residues. Methods used by the authors: Amplified reference gene primers provided the basis for estimating nucleated cell counts. The assay was immunoSEQ multiplex PCR, and TCRdb's table has in-frame clones only and misses some. That table gives V, J and clone size, and the DNA gave D and trimming. The sample holds fewer than 150,000 clones, approximately 84% seen once. The chain carries TRBV4-1 and TRBJ2-7, with TRBD2 identical over 8 bases. This TCR derives from a woman aged 45-59 years who had recovered from COVID-19. The sample taken for sequencing was peripheral blood. CDR3 sequence: CASSQLPAGVSDEQYF. The DNA for the CDR3 is TGCGCCAGCAGCCAACTTCCAGCGGGGGTTTCCGACGAGCAGTACTTC.